This entry lists 2 T cell receptor beta chains sequenced from one sample in a study of neurological immune-mediated disorders. The time point denotes: longitudinal time-point 1 (baseline). TCRdb re-derived calls from the 5' RACE reads in MiXCR, one entry per CDR3 protein. The sample yields approximately 70,000 distinct CDR3 sequences, about 9.4% seen once. Sequencing was carried out using PBMCs. These receptors all stem from a man under 40 in good health.

This rearrangement joins TRBV9 to TRBJ2-5, with 8 bases aligning to TRBD2. V was clipped by 5 bases and J by 1 base; unmatched bases: 7. In germline, CDR1 is SGDLS, CDR2 YYNGEE. The CDR3 spans 15 residues. The CDR3 DNA reads as TGTGCCAGCAGTGAGACTAGCGTAACCCAAGAGACCCAGTACTTC. Translating it yields CASSETSVTQETQYF.

At least ten counts were recorded for this clonotype. V gene TRBV28 combines with J gene TRBJ1-5, with D hard to call. Germline CDR1 reads MDHEN; CDR2 reads SYDVKM. Trimming shortened V by 7 bases and J by 0 bases, and 16 bases separated the two germline ends. The CDR3 runs 16 residues. CDR3 coding DNA: TGTGCCAGCAACCCCCTTGACATTCATAGCAATCAGCCCCAGCATTTT. Translation: CASNPLDIHSNQPQHF.